Below, one T cell receptor beta chain is given with its context. Germline CDR1 and CDR2: MNHEY and SVGAGI. This CDR3 region has 15 residues. With 5 bases clipped from V and 4 bases from J, the junction kept 9 bases outside the gene matches. This entry belongs to a study of blood T cell repertoires in COVID-19. In the study overall: Acute-phase and convalescent COVID-19 samples originated in the United States, Italy and Spain. The analysed material was cDNA or gDNA that came from T cells, B-cell-depleted T cells, or PBMCs.

Original analysis: Estimates of nucleated cell counts were drawn from the amplification of reference gene primers. Profiled with immunoSEQ multiplex PCR; TCRdb holds only in-frame clones, not every one. V and J calls and clone size follow that table, whereas D and trimming were derived from the DNA. Among approximately 250,000 clones, roughly 86% were seen once, and the ten largest hold 8.5% to 9%. This receptor was taken from a man in his forties with active or convalescent COVID-19. Sequencing was carried out using peripheral blood. This chain joins TRBV6-5 and TRBJ2-3; 7 bases are a match to TRBD2. The CDR3 DNA reads TGTGCCAGCAGTCCCCACCCGGGACTACCAGATACGCAGTATTTT. This gives the protein CASSPHPGLPDTQYF.